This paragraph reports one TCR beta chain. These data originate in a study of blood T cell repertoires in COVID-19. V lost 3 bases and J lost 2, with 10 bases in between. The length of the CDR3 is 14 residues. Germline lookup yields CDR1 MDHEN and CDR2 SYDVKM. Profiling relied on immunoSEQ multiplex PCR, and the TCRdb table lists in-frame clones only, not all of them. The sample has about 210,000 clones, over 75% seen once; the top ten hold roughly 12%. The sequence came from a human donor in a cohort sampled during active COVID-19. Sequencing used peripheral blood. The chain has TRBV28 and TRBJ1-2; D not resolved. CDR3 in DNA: TGTGCCAGCAGTTTGCACGGGTTAAACTATGGCTACACCTTC. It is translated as CASSLHGLNYGYTF.